The 23 T cell receptor beta chains in this list originate from one sample, sequenced in a study of blood T cell repertoires in COVID-19. Clones were read by immunoSEQ multiplex PCR, and TCRdb kept only the in-frame ones, dropping some. The sample carries about 200,000 clones, roughly 83% recorded once. The sequencing sample was made of PBMCs or T cells enriched from blood (not recorded which). Receptors were obtained from a man between 35 and 55 years old with acute COVID-19.

The V gene is TRBV28, the J gene TRBJ1-5, with a possible D match to TRBD1 (5 bases). The V gene lost 3 bases and the J gene lost 4 bases, with 13 bases spanning the gap. Germline V CDR1 and CDR2: MDHEN, SYDVKM. This CDR3 region has 15 residues. In DNA form, the CDR3 reads TGTGCCAGCAGTTTGGGGCTGGGGCCGAATCAGCCCCAGCATTTT. This gives the protein CASSLGLGPNQPQHF.

CDR3 in DNA: TGTGCCAGCAGCCATCAGGAGTCGTTACCCAGGGCACCCCTCCACTTT. Translation gives CASSHQESLPRAPLHF. V and J are TRBV3-1 (or the pseudogene TRBV3-2) and TRBJ1-6; TRBD1 might be the D (5 bases). Germline assignment: CDR1 LGHDT and CDR2 YNNKEL (reference sequence). The CDR3 sequence is 16 residues long. V was cut by 3 bases and J by 11 bases, with 20 bases left in between.

The V call is TRBV19, the J call TRBJ2-3, with a possible D match to TRBD2 (7 bases). The CDR3 length is 18 residues. With 3 bases removed from V and 7 bases from J, the gap between germline ends came to 26 bases. CDR1 is LNHDA and CDR2 is SQIVND in the germline V gene (reference sequence). For the CDR3, the DNA is TGTGCCAGTAGTATCAGGAGAGGGGGAGGGACAAGCTTTAATACGCAGTATTTT. Encoded protein: CASSIRRGGGTSFNTQYF.

This clone appeared once. V gene TRBV27 combines with J gene TRBJ1-2; D gene unclear. V lost 3 bases, J lost 4 bases, and 9 bases lay in between. Looked up from germline, CDR1 is MNHEY and CDR2 is SMNVEV (reference sequence). The CDR3 extends over 13 amino acids. CDR3 amino acids: CASSLASGYGYTF. The CDR3 coding sequence is TGTGCCAGCAGTTTGGCGAGCGGCTATGGCTACACCTTC.

The rearrangement joins TRBV5-4 to TRBJ2-3; D call uncertain. The CDR3 covers 13 residues. V was shortened by 0 bases and J by 1 base, with 3 bases between the two germline ends. CDR1 and CDR2 from the germline V gene are SGHNT and YYREEE (reference sequence). CDR3 DNA sequence: TGTGCCAGCAGCTTGGCCGGCACAGATACGCAGTATTTT. Encoded protein: CASSLAGTDTQYF.

The rearrangement links TRBV7-3 to TRBJ1-3; 8 bases are a match to TRBD1. The germline CDR1 and CDR2 sequences are SGHTA and FQGTGA. The CDR3 sequence is 15 residues long. J lost 0 bases, V lost 5 bases, and 3 bases had no gene match. As DNA, the CDR3 is TGTGCCAGCAGCCAACAGGGGGTCTCTGGAAACACCATATATTTT. Encoded protein: CASSQQGVSGNTIYF.

V is TRBV19 and J is TRBJ2-2; 8 nucleotides align to TRBD2. CDR1 LNHDA and CDR2 SQIVND come from the germline V gene (reference sequence). CDR3 size: 16 residues. V lost 1 base, J lost 4 bases, and 5 bases stayed unmatched. CDR3 sequence reads: CASSIAGGISTGELFF. The CDR3 DNA follows: TGTGCCAGTAGTATAGCGGGAGGGATATCCACCGGGGAGCTGTTTTTT.

This chain connects TRBV5-1 to TRBJ2-2; perhaps TRBD2 as D (6 bases). The germline V and J ends were trimmed by 1 base and 5 bases, with 12 bases remaining between them. CDR3 length: 15 amino acids. Looked up from germline, CDR1 is SGHRS and CDR2 is YFSETQ. The CDR3 nucleotides are TGCGCCAGCAGCTTGAGCCTAGCGAGTACCGGGGAGCTGTTTTTT. It specifies CASSLSLASTGELFF.

The chain is built from TRBV28 and TRBJ2-3; 7 bases are a match to TRBD2. CDR1 and CDR2 from the germline V gene are MDHEN and SYDVKM. V trimming: 1 base; J trimming: 4 bases; junction bases outside the gene matches: 14. CDR3 length equals 18 residues. The CDR3 here is CASSLFRSGGRGPDTQYF. CDR3 nucleotides: TGTGCCAGCAGTTTATTTCGGTCGGGCGGGAGAGGGCCAGATACGCAGTATTTT.

The count of this clone is one. The chain carries TRBV28 and TRBJ1-4; D is unclear. Germline V lookup: CDR1 MDHEN, CDR2 SYDVKM. This CDR3 region has 12 residues. V was pared by 2 bases and J by 8 bases, with 6 bases between. The CDR3 DNA is TGTGCCAGCAGTTTAACAGTAGAAAAACTGTTTTTT. It codes for CASSLTVEKLFF.

This clone was picked up a small number of times. This sample also contains other DNA sequences that code for the same CDR3. The chain carries TRBV5-1 and TRBJ2-7; 9 bases are shared with TRBD1. The V gene end was trimmed by 3 bases and the J gene end by 2 bases; junction bases not matched to a gene: 3. This CDR3 has 14 amino acids. CDR1 SGHRS and CDR2 YFSETQ come from the germline V gene. DNA for the CDR3: TGCGCCAGCAGCTGGACAGGGGACACCTACGAGCAGTACTTC. Translated: CASSWTGDTYEQYF.

V gene TRBV9 combines with J gene TRBJ2-3; no clear D. V was shortened by 0 bases and J by 7 bases, with 6 bases between the two germline ends. The CDR3 is made up of 12 amino acids. Germline V gene sequence: CDR1 SGDLS, CDR2 YYNGEE. The CDR3 DNA reads as TGTGCCAGCAGCGTAGGTAGCAATACGCAGTATTTT. The encoded protein is CASSVGSNTQYF.

The CDR3 loop reads CASSARTGINQPQHF. CDR3 sequence (DNA): TGTGCCAGCAGTGCTAGGACAGGGATCAATCAGCCCCAGCATTTT. J is TRBJ1-5 and V is TRBV2, with 8 bases matching TRBD1. V was pared by 4 bases and J by 3 bases, with 5 bases of the junction left unmatched. The CDR3 consists of 15 residues. Germline V gene sequence: CDR1 SNHLY, CDR2 FYNNEI.

The sample holds one count of this clone. The V call is TRBV11-2, the J call TRBJ2-7; the D gene is possibly TRBD1 (5 bases). V lost 1 base, J lost 4 bases, and 11 bases lay in between. The germline V gene encodes CDR1 SGHAT and CDR2 FQNNGV. The CDR3 runs 14 residues. The CDR3: CASSLAQGPYEQYF. The CDR3 DNA reads as TGTGCCAGCAGCTTAGCCCAGGGTCCTTACGAGCAGTACTTC.

This chain connects TRBV7-3 to TRBJ2-5; 16 bases agree with TRBD2. The CDR3 runs 17 residues. Germline V lookup: CDR1 SGHTA, CDR2 FQGTGA. V shed 4 bases and J 1 base; nucleotides not matched to a gene: 3. CDR3 sequence: CASSWGLAGGVQETQYF. The CDR3 DNA follows: TGTGCCAGCAGCTGGGGACTAGCGGGAGGGGTCCAAGAGACCCAGTACTTC. The variable domain in full, completed from reference TRBV7-3 and TRBJ2-5, reads GAGVSQTPSNKVTEKGKYVELRCDPISGHTALYWYRQSLGQGPEFLIYFQGTGAADDSGLPNDRFFAVRPEGSVSTLKIQRTERGDSAVYLCASSWGLAGGVQETQYFGPGTRLLVL.

J is TRBJ2-2 and V is TRBV9; 7 bases fit TRBD2. Trimming removed 1 base from V and 6 bases from J; junction bases left unmatched: 9. The V gene's germline CDR1 is SGDLS and CDR2 YYNGEE. CDR3 size: 16 residues. The CDR3 protein is CASSVYGAGDPGELFF. For the CDR3, the DNA is TGTGCCAGCAGCGTATATGGGGCGGGAGACCCCGGGGAGCTGTTTTTT.

The chain has TRBV4-2 and TRBJ2-5, with TRBD1 as a possible D gene (6 bases). Germline CDR1 and CDR2: LGHNA and YNFKEQ. The CDR3 totals 15 residues. Trimming removed 0 bases from V and 5 bases from J, with 13 bases in between. DNA for the CDR3: TGTGCCAGCAGCCAAGATCCCCAAAGGGGGGAGACCCAGTACTTC. It translates to CASSQDPQRGETQYF.

For the CDR3, the DNA is TGTGCCAGCACCCCGACTAGCGGCTACAATGAGCAGTTCTTC. As protein: CASTPTSGYNEQFF. The chain couples TRBV9 to TRBJ2-1; TRBD2 matches 9 bases. The CDR3 covers 14 residues. With 6 bases clipped from V and 3 bases from J, the junction kept 4 bases outside the gene matches. Germline CDR1 reads SGDLS; CDR2 reads YYNGEE.

This chain uses TRBV6-2 or TRBV6-3 with TRBJ1-1; tentative D call: TRBD1 (5 bases). The CDR3 extends over 15 amino acids. V dropped 0 bases and J dropped 1 base, with 9 bases sitting between them. In germline, CDR1 is MNHEY, CDR2 SVGEGT. DNA of the CDR3: TGTGCCAGCAGTTACTCGGGGCAGACGAACACTGAAGCTTTCTTT. This sequence encodes CASSYSGQTNTEAFF.

The genes are TRBV5-1 and TRBJ1-5, with D hard to call. The germline V and J ends were trimmed by 0 bases and 1 base, with 5 bases remaining between them. This CDR3 is 14 amino acids long. Germline V gives CDR1 SGHRS, CDR2 YFSETQ. The CDR3 here is CASSLGESNQPQHF. CDR3 coding DNA: TGCGCCAGCAGCTTGGGGGAGAGCAATCAGCCCCAGCATTTT.

This chain connects TRBV2 to TRBJ2-2; TRBD2 matches at 9 bases. CDR1 is SNHLY, CDR2 FYNNEI, per germline. The CDR3 has 14 amino acids. Losses at the gene ends were 7 bases for V and 4 bases for J; bases not matched to a gene: 4. The CDR3 loop reads CASNLAGTTGELFF. The CDR3 DNA is TGTGCCAGCAACCTAGCGGGAACCACCGGGGAGCTGTTTTTT. The variable domain in full, with the rest retrieved from reference TRBV2 and TRBJ2-2, is EPEVTQTPSHQVTQMGQEVILRCVPISNHLYFYWYRQILGQKVEFLVSFYNNEISEKSEIFDDQFSVERPDGSNFTLKIRSTKLEDSAMYFCASNLAGTTGELFFGEGSRLTVL.

V is TRBV3-1 (or the pseudogene TRBV3-2) and J is TRBJ2-3; possibly TRBD2 for D (6 bases). Trimming stripped 7 bases from V and 7 bases from J, with 12 bases between. The germline V gene encodes CDR1 LGHDT and CDR2 YNNKEL (reference sequence). CDR3 size: 12 residues. The CDR3 DNA reads as TGTGCCAGCACGTCGACTAGTAATACGCAGTATTTT. As protein: CASTSTSNTQYF.

The chain recombines TRBV29-1 with TRBJ1-3, with D possibly TRBD1 on 6 matching bases. In germline, CDR1 is SQVTM, CDR2 ANQGSEA. The V gene lost 6 bases and the J gene lost 3 bases, with 12 bases spanning the gap. This CDR3 region has 13 residues. CDR3 region: CSVRQAGGNTIYF. The CDR3 region has the DNA TGCAGCGTGAGACAGGCGGGTGGAAACACCATATATTTT.